The 21 T cell receptor beta chains below come from one sample, sequenced in a study of T cell repertoires in cytomegalovirus infection. TCRdb fed the reads into MiXCR, producing one record per CDR3 protein. The profile shows fewer than 550,000 distinct CDR3 sequences, around 27% of them singletons. Sequenced input: PBMCs. These receptor sequences come from a human donor in good health (CMV status not recorded). Some clones in this sample may be carry-over from other donors' samples.

This clonotype was picked up many times. The chain couples TRBV19 to TRBJ1-1; no clear D. In germline, CDR1 is LNHDA, CDR2 SQIVND (reference sequence). The V end was cut by 9 bases, the J end by 0 bases, with 17 bases between. The CDR3 runs 15 residues. The DNA of the CDR3 is TGTGCCAGCAGCATTGGACGTAGGATGAACACTGAAGCTTTCTTT. Translation gives CASSIGRRMNTEAFF.

This clonotype was found a few times. V and J are TRBV12-3 or TRBV12-4 and TRBJ2-3; D is unclear. Trimming took 6 bases from V and 4 from J, leaving 8 bases between them. There are 12 residues in the CDR3. The CDR3 region has the DNA TGTGCCAGCAGATCAGGTCCAGATACGCAGTATTTT. It encodes CASRSGPDTQYF.

This clonotype has at least ten counts. A junction end diverges from the germline sequence, so it may reflect a read error. This rearrangement joins TRBV7-8 to TRBJ2-3; 7 nucleotides agree with TRBD1. The CDR3 consists of 14 residues. The germline V gene has CDR1 SGHVS and CDR2 FQNEAQ. DNA of the CDR3: TGTGCCAGCAGCCCGAGGGACAGCAGAGATACGCAGTATTTT. This encodes CASSPRDSRDTQYF.

This chain uses TRBV25-1 with TRBJ2-1; weak D call: TRBD1 (5 bases). The CDR3 has 14 amino acids. V dropped 7 bases and J dropped 3 bases, with 13 bases sitting between them. Per the germline V gene, CDR1 is MGHDK and CDR2 is SYGVNS. CDR3 protein: CASTRWGSYNEQFF. The CDR3 nucleotides read TGTGCCAGCACCAGATGGGGCAGCTACAATGAGCAGTTCTTC. The full variable domain, its missing parts supplied by reference TRBV25-1 and TRBJ2-1, is EADIYQTPRYLVIGTGKKITLECSQTMGHDKMYWYQQDPGMELHLIHYSYGVNSTEKGDLSSESTVSRIRTEHFPLTLESARPSHTSQYLCASTRWGSYNEQFFGPGTRLTVL.

This clonotype was seen more than once but under ten times. The chain employs TRBV28 and TRBJ1-5, with no clear D. Deletions cut 5 bases from V and 6 bases from J, with 17 bases between. The CDR3 runs 15 residues. The V gene's germline CDR1 is MDHEN and CDR2 SYDVKM. This CDR3 is CASSPRSPRGQPQHF. In nucleotides, the CDR3 is TGTGCCAGCAGTCCCCGTTCCCCTCGAGGTCAGCCCCAGCATTTT.

This clonotype showed up just a few times. The V call is TRBV15, the J call TRBJ2-5; D ambiguous. V dropped 3 bases and J dropped 6 bases, with 26 bases sitting between them. The CDR3 totals 18 residues. Germline V gene lookup returns CDR1 LNHNV and CDR2 YYDKDF (reference sequence). The CDR3 spells CATSSPEQNARAGKTQYF. Here the CDR3 DNA reads TGTGCCACCAGCAGCCCCGAGCAGAACGCTAGAGCCGGAAAGACCCAGTACTTC.

This clonotype turned up a few times. This chain joins TRBV7-2 and TRBJ2-2; D perhaps matches TRBD1 (5 bases). This CDR3 contains 13 residues. Germline V gene lookup returns CDR1 SGHTA and CDR2 FQGNSA. Trimming cost V 7 bases and J 5 bases, with 11 bases left between them. In nucleotides, the CDR3 is TGTGCCAGCACTCTAGGGGATACCGGGGAGCTGTTTTTT. Encoded protein: CASTLGDTGELFF.

The chain is built from TRBV28 and TRBJ2-1; 11 bases line up with TRBD2. Losses at the gene ends were 1 base for V and 5 bases for J; bases not matched to a gene: 4. This CDR3 contains 16 residues. Germline V gene sequence: CDR1 MDHEN, CDR2 SYDVKM. CDR3 residues: CASSLFTSGSDNEQFF. For the CDR3, the DNA is TGTGCCAGCAGTTTATTTACTAGCGGGAGTGACAATGAGCAGTTCTTC.

This clonotype turned up a few times. This chain connects TRBV27 to TRBJ2-7; weak D call: TRBD1 (5 bases). This CDR3 contains 14 residues. V was pared by 3 bases and J by 6 bases, with 15 bases between. Germline values: CDR1 MNHEY, CDR2 SMNVEV (reference sequence). The CDR3: CASSLWQGIGEQYF. The CDR3 DNA reads as TGTGCCAGCAGTTTGTGGCAGGGTATCGGCGAGCAGTACTTC.

This clonotype was seen more than once but under ten times. The chain is built from TRBV7-9 and TRBJ2-1; tentative D call: TRBD1 (6 bases). Germline lookup yields CDR1 SEHNR and CDR2 FQNEAQ (reference sequence). The CDR3 covers 14 residues. V was clipped by 1 base and J by 8 bases, with 12 bases between them. The CDR3 region is CASSLVQGSDEQFF. CDR3 DNA sequence: TGTGCCAGCAGCTTAGTACAGGGTAGTGATGAGCAGTTCTTC.

J is TRBJ2-3 and V is TRBV12-3 or TRBV12-4; D gene uncertain. Trimming left V 8 bases short and J 6 bases short, with 15 bases between. This CDR3 contains 13 residues. DNA for the CDR3: TGTGCCAGCTTCACACGGCCTGGGGATACGCAGTATTTT. Residues: CASFTRPGDTQYF.

The rearrangement joins TRBV6-5 to TRBJ2-3; D might be TRBD2 (5 bases). The V and J ends lost 2 bases and 1 base respectively, with 13 bases between them. CDR3 size: 16 residues. Germline CDR1 MNHEY, CDR2 SVGAGI. Written as DNA, the CDR3 is TGTGCCAGCAGTTACCGGCTGGCGGGCGGCACAGATACGCAGTATTTT. Translating it yields CASSYRLAGGTDTQYF.

The chain combines TRBV19 with TRBJ1-2; D gene ambiguous. The germline V gene has CDR1 LNHDA and CDR2 SQIVND (reference sequence). The length of the CDR3 is 15 residues. Between the trimmed V and J ends, which lost 3 bases and 0 bases, there was a span of 11 bases. As DNA, the CDR3 is TGTGCCAGTAGTATTGGATCGGCCGCTAACTATGGCTACACCTTC. The encoded protein is CASSIGSAANYGYTF. The entire variable domain, with the rest obtained from reference TRBV19 and TRBJ1-2, is as follows: DGGITQSPKYLFRKEGQNVTLSCEQNLNHDAMYWYRQDPGQGLRLIYYSQIVNDFQKGDIAEGYSVSREKKESFPLTVTSAQKNPTAFYLCASSIGSAANYGYTFGSGTRLTVV.

This clonotype was detected ten times or more. This chain connects TRBV7-9 to TRBJ2-5; 9 bases fit TRBD2. The junction had 9 bases not matched to a gene; V was cut back by 3 bases and J by 4 bases. CDR1 and CDR2 from the germline V gene are SEHNR and FQNEAQ (reference sequence). This CDR3 is 16 amino acids long. The CDR3 coding sequence is TGTGCCAGCAGCTTGTCTCGCGGGAGGGCCGGAGAGACCCAGTACTTC. This codes for CASSLSRGRAGETQYF.

J is TRBJ1-4 and V is TRBV19, with 7 positions matching TRBD1. CDR1 is LNHDA, CDR2 SQIVND, per germline (reference sequence). CDR3 length: 15 amino acids. V shed 7 bases, J shed 0 bases, and the junction held 5 bases outside the gene matches. The CDR3, as DNA: TGTGCCAGTATGGGACAGACTGCAACTAATGAAAAACTGTTTTTT. It encodes CASMGQTATNEKLFF.

The chain carries TRBV29-1 and TRBJ2-3, with 8 nucleotides matching TRBD2. The V and J ends lost 7 bases and 2 bases, in that order; junction bases with no gene match: 5. The CDR3 runs 13 residues. Germline CDR1 is SQVTM and CDR2 is ANQGSEA. This CDR3 is CSATGGDTDTQYF. In DNA, the CDR3 is TGCAGCGCCACCGGGGGGGACACAGATACGCAGTATTTT.

This clonotype has at least ten counts. The V and J genes are TRBV12-3 or TRBV12-4 and TRBJ2-5; no firm D call. The CDR3 runs 12 residues. Between the trimmed V and J ends, which lost 6 bases and 5 bases, there was a span of 10 bases. The CDR3 DNA follows: TGTGCCAGCAGCCAATCGAGGGAGACCCAGTACTTC. As protein: CASSQSRETQYF.

The chain combines TRBV7-9 with TRBJ2-5, with 8 nucleotides matching TRBD2. Germline V lookup: CDR1 SEHNR, CDR2 FQNEAQ (reference sequence). With V trimmed by 5 bases and J by 4 bases, 6 bases remained unmatched. The CDR3 is 14 residues long. This chain's CDR3 is CASSRGGYRETQYF. CDR3 nucleotides: TGTGCCAGCAGCCGGGGGGGCTATCGAGAGACCCAGTACTTC.

This clonotype was recorded a few times. V gene TRBV6-6 combines with J gene TRBJ2-1; D not resolved. This CDR3 spans 12 amino acids. CDR1 is MNHNY, CDR2 SVGAGI, per germline (reference sequence). V gave up 1 base and J gave up 8 bases, with 6 bases separating them. The CDR3 loop reads CASSYFPDEQFF. CDR3 DNA sequence: TGTGCCAGCAGTTACTTCCCGGATGAGCAGTTCTTC.

This chain joins TRBV28 and TRBJ2-7; the D is unclear. Trimming removed 4 bases at V and 1 base at J, with 14 bases between. This CDR3 spans 15 amino acids. Germline V CDR1 and CDR2: MDHEN, SYDVKM. The CDR3 here is CASSSAATQSYEQYF. For the CDR3, the DNA is TGTGCCAGCAGTTCGGCGGCGACCCAATCCTACGAGCAGTACTTC.

This clonotype has a handful of counts. The chain combines TRBV4-1 with TRBJ1-5, with D uncertain. V lost 4 bases to trimming and J lost 0 bases, with 10 bases between them. The CDR3 runs to 15 residues. CDR1 MGHRA and CDR2 YSYEKL come from the germline V gene. This CDR3 is CASSPGTISNQPQHF. CDR3 in DNA: TGCGCCAGCAGCCCGGGAACCATTAGCAATCAGCCCCAGCATTTT.